This TCR beta chain was identified during a study of shared clonotypes between healthy human individuals. The repertoire was sequenced with immunoSEQ multiplex PCR; TCRdb's copy has only in-frame clones and lacks some. Of 2 million to 3 million clones listed, more than 85% were seen once; the top ten hold approximately 0.37%. General study points: Despite large depth, sorted-subset datasets appeared incompletely sequenced.

With respect to this clone: Its specificity is not known.

The sample taken for sequencing was naive CD4+ T cells from PBMCs. Subset of the sample: CD45RA+ positively selected. The receptor was derived from a man younger than 35 in good health. Some clones in this sample may be carry-over from other donors' samples.

The CDR3 region is CASSQGSSGGEAFF. The CDR3 DNA is TGTGCCAGCAGTCAAGGGTCCTCCGGGGGTGAAGCTTTCTTT. The chain uses TRBV28 and TRBJ1-1; possible D gene TRBD1, 5 bases. Germline V gives CDR1 MDHEN, CDR2 SYDVKM. CDR3 length: 14 residues. V was trimmed by 5 bases and J by 7 bases, leaving 17 bases between them.